This T cell receptor (beta chain) is from a study of blood T cell repertoires in COVID-19. The assay was immunoSEQ multiplex PCR, and TCRdb's table has in-frame clones only and misses some. The sample lists almost 250,000 clones, roughly 90% seen once, with 3.5% to 5% in the top ten. In germline, CDR1 is MDHEN, CDR2 SYDVKM. V gave up 3 bases and J gave up 6 bases, with 18 bases separating them. The CDR3 is 15 residues long. Individuals aged about 18 to 95 years were recruited from about two dozen US areas. What the recovered Cohort 3 donors had was two negative PCRs, clearance, or symptom resolution. Material: PBMCs or T cells enriched from blood (not recorded which). The chain recombines TRBV28 with TRBJ2-7; possibly TRBD1 for D (5 bases). The TCR comes from a woman in her thirties who had recovered from COVID-19. CDR3 region: CASSFGPTASTEQYF. In DNA form, the CDR3 reads TGTGCCAGCAGTTTTGGGCCGACAGCTTCTACCGAGCAGTACTTC.